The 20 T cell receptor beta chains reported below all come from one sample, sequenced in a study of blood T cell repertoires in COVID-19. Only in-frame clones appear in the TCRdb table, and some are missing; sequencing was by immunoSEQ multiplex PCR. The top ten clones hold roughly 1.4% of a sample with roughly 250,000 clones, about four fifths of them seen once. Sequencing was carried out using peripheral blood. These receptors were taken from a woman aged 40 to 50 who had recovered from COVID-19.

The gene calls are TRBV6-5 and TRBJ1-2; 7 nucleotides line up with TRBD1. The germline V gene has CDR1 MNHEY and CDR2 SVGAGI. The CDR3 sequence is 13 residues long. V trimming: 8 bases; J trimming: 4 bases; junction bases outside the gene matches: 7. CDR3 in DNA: TGTGCCAGCCAGGGACAGCAAGGCTATGGCTACACCTTC. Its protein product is CASQGQQGYGYTF.

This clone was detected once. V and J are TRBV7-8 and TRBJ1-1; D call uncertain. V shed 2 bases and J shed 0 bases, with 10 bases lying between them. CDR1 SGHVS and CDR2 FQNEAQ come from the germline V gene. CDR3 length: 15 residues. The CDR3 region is CASSLSVEVNTEAFF. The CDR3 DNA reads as TGTGCCAGCAGCTTATCGGTAGAAGTGAACACTGAAGCTTTCTTT.

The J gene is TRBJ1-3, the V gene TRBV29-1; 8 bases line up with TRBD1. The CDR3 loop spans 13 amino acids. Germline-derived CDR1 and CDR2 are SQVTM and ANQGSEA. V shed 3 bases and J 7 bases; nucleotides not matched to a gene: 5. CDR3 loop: CSVDAGQGNTIYF. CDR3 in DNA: TGCAGCGTTGATGCAGGACAGGGCAACACCATATATTTT.

CDR3 DNA sequence: TGTGCCAGCAGCTCTTGGACAGGGGGTAGAACTAATGAAAAACTGTTTTTT. Amino acid sequence: CASSSWTGGRTNEKLFF. The chain carries TRBV7-9 and TRBJ1-4, with 10 bases lining up with TRBD1. From germline, CDR1 is SEHNR and CDR2 FQNEAQ (reference sequence). The CDR3 runs to 17 residues. The ends lost 4 bases at V and 1 base at J; junction bases unmatched: 6.

CDR3 in DNA: TGTGCCAGCAGCCGGACAGGGAACAGACAGAACACTGAAGCTTTCTTT. Encoded protein: CASSRTGNRQNTEAFF. The chain combines TRBV3-1 (or the pseudogene TRBV3-2) with TRBJ1-1, with 8 bases identical to TRBD1. This CDR3 contains 16 residues. V dropped 4 bases and J dropped 1; count of bases not matched to a gene: 8. In germline, CDR1 is LGHDT, CDR2 YNNKEL (reference sequence).

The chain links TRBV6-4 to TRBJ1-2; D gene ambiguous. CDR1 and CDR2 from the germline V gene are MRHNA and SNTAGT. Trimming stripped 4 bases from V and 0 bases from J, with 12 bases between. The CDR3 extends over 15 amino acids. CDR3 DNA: TGTGCCAGCAGTGCCGTTCCCTTTTCTAACTATGGCTACACCTTC. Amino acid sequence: CASSAVPFSNYGYTF.

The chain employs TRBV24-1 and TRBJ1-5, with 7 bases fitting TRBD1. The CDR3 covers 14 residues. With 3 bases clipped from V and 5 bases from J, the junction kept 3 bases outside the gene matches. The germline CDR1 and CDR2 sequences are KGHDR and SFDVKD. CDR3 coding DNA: TGTGCCACCAGTGATGTTGACAGGGATCAGCCCCAGCATTTT. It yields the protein CATSDVDRDQPQHF.

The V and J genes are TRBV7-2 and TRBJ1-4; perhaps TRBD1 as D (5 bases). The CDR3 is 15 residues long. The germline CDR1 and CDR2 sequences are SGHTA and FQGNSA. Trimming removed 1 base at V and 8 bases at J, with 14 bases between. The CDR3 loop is CASSLVRARGEKLFF. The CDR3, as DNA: TGTGCCAGCAGCTTAGTTCGGGCTAGGGGAGAAAAACTGTTTTTT.

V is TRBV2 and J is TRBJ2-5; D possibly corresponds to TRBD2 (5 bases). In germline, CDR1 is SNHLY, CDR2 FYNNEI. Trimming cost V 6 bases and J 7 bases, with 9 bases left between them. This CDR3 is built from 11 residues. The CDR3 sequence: CASRNEGTQYF. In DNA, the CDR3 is TGTGCCAGCAGGAACGAGGGGACCCAGTACTTC.

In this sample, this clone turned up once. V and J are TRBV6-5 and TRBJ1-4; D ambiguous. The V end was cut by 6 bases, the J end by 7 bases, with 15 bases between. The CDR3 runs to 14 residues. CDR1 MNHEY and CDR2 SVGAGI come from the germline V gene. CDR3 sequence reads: CASSLLTSGEKLFF. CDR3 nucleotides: TGTGCCAGCAGCTTACTTACGTCTGGTGAAAAACTGTTTTTT.

The CDR3 loop is CASRRQGENYGYTF. The CDR3 coding sequence is TGTGCCAGTAGACGACAGGGAGAAAACTATGGCTACACCTTC. The rearrangement links TRBV19 to TRBJ1-2, with 7 bases identical to TRBD1. Per the germline V gene, CDR1 is LNHDA and CDR2 is SQIVND (reference sequence). V lost 6 bases, J lost 2 bases, and 6 bases stayed unmatched. This CDR3 comprises 14 residues. The variable domain in full, with the rest retrieved from reference TRBV19 and TRBJ1-2, is DGGITQSPKYLFRKEGQNVTLSCEQNLNHDAMYWYRQDPGQGLRLIYYSQIVNDFQKGDIAEGYSVSREKKESFPLTVTSAQKNPTAFYLCASRRQGENYGYTFGSGTRLTVV.

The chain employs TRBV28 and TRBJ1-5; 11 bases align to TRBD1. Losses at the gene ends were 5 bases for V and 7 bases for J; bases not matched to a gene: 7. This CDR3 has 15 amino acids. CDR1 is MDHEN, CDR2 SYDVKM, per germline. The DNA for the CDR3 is TGTGCCAGCAGTGTGGAGGGACAGGGGGACCAGCCCCAGCATTTT. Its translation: CASSVEGQGDQPQHF.

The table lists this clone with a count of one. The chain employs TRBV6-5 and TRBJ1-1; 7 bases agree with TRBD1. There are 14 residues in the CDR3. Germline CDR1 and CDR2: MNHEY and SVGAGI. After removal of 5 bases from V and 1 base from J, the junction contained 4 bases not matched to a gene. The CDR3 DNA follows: TGTGCCAGCAGTCTCAGGGGGAGGAACACTGAAGCTTTCTTT. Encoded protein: CASSLRGRNTEAFF.

CDR3 amino acids: CASSLAPTAGFEQYF. CDR3 coding DNA: TGCGCCAGCAGCTTGGCCCCTACGGCGGGGTTCGAGCAGTACTTC. The chain couples TRBV5-1 to TRBJ2-7; possible D gene TRBD2, 6 bases. Germline CDR1 reads SGHRS; CDR2 reads YFSETQ. The length of the CDR3 is 15 residues. Trimming removed 0 bases from V and 6 bases from J, with 16 bases in between.

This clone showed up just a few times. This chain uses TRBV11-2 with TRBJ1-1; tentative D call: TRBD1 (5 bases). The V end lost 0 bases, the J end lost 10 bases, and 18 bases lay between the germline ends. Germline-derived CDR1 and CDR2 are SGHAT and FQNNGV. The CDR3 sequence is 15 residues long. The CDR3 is CASSLEEVAGPGAFF. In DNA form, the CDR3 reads TGTGCCAGCAGCTTAGAAGAGGTGGCAGGGCCGGGAGCTTTCTTT.

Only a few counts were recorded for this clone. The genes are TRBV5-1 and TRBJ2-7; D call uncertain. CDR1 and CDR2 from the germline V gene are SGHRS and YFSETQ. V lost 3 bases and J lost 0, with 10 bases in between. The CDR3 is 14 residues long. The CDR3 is CASSSTSLSYEQYF. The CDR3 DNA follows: TGCGCCAGCAGCTCGACATCGCTCTCCTACGAGCAGTACTTC.

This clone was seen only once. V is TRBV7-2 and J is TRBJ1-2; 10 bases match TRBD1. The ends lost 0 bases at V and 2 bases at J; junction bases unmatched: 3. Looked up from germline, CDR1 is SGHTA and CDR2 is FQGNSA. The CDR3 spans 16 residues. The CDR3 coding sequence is TGTGCCAGCAGCTTAGCTCCGGGACAGGGGAACTATGGCTACACCTTC. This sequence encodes CASSLAPGQGNYGYTF.

The CDR3: CASSPGVDRVIQYF. The CDR3 nucleotides are TGTGCCAGCTCACCCGGGGTGGACAGGGTCATTCAGTACTTC. This chain joins TRBV18 and TRBJ2-4, with TRBD1 matching over 8 bases. The CDR3 extends over 14 amino acids. J lost 9 bases, V lost 3 bases, and 7 bases had no gene match. The germline V gene has CDR1 KGHSH and CDR2 LQKENI.

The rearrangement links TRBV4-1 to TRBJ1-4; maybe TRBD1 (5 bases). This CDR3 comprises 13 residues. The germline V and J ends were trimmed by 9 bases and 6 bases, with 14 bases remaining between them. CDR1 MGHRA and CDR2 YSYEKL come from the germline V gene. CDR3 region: CASRDGGDEKLFF. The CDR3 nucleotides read TGCGCCAGTCGGGACGGCGGGGATGAAAAACTGTTTTTT.

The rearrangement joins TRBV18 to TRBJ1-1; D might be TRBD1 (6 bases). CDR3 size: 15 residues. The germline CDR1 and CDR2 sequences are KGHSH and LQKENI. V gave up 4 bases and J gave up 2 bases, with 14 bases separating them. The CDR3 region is CASSLWTELNTEAFF. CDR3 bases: TGTGCCAGCTCACTATGGACAGAGCTTAACACTGAAGCTTTCTTT.